A selection of T cell receptor beta chains follows, all from one sample in a study of beta chain features in type 1 diabetes. Clones were read by immunoSEQ multiplex PCR, and TCRdb kept only the in-frame ones, dropping some. The sample lists about 400,000 clones, approximately 12% occurring once. The sequenced sample was naive CD4+ T cells from blood. Receptors originate from a woman between 18 and 29 years old with type 1 diabetes. The CDR3 runs from the conserved cysteine through the conserved F or W. A D gene is named only where the DNA matches it firmly. Clone size is shown for a subset of rows, as once, few, many or a class of expanded clone.

V	J	D	size	DNA	CDR3
TRBV18	TRBJ2-3	TRBD1	NA	TGTGCCAGCTCAACTCCGGGACAGGTGGGCACAGATACGCAGTATTTT	CASSTPGQVGTDTQYF
TRBV11-1	TRBJ1-6	NA	NA	TGTGCCAGCAGCCAAATCCGCATACGCGACGGAGAGAATAATTCACCCCTCCACTTT	CASSQIRIRDGENNSPLHF
TRBV4-3	TRBJ2-3	TRBD2	few	TGCGCCAGCAGCCGAAGTCCCCAGGGTAGCGGGGCCCGCACAGATACGCAGTATTTT	CASSRSPQGSGARTDTQYF
TRBV30	TRBJ1-2	TRBD1	few	TGTGCCTGGAGGAAGGGACAGACAAACTATGGCTACACCTTC	CAWRKGQTNYGYTF
TRBV5-6	TRBJ1-5	NA	few	TGTGCCAGCAGCTTGGCTGGTAGCCAACGGCCCCAGCATTTT	CASSLAGSQRPQHF
TRBV7-3	TRBJ2-5	NA	few	TGTGCCAGCAGCTTGAAAAGTGGACAGCCTGAGGAGACCCAGTACTTC	CASSLKSGQPEETQYF
TRBV7-9	TRBJ2-6	TRBD2	NA	TGTGCCGGGGAGGGGCGGTCTGGGGCCAACGTCCTGACTTTC	CAGEGRSGANVLTF
TRBV15	TRBJ2-6	TRBD2	few	TGTGCCACCAGCGGGGGACTAGCGGGCGCTTACTCTGGGGCCAACGTCCTGACTTTC	CATSGGLAGAYSGANVLTF
TRBV19	TRBJ2-1	TRBD2	NA	TGTGCCAGTACTGTCGGGAGGCCGGGGAATGAGCAGTTCTTC	CASTVGRPGNEQFF
TRBV13	TRBJ2-7	TRBD2	NA	TGTGCCAGCAGCGCCTCCTCTAGCGGGAGGGCCGCCGAGCAGTACTTC	CASSASSSGRAAEQYF
TRBV7-2	TRBJ1-2	TRBD1	few	TGTGCCAGCAGCTTGGACAGGGCTGGCTACACCTTC	CASSLDRAGYTF
TRBV19	TRBJ1-2	TRBD1	few	TGTGCCAGTACCTGGACAGGGGAGGATGGCTACACCTTC	CASTWTGEDGYTF
TRBV6-6	TRBJ2-3	NA	few	TGTGCCAGCAGCCCCCCCGGGAAACCCCCCGGGGATACGCAGTATTTT	CASSPPGKPPGDTQYF
TRBV28	TRBJ2-5	TRBD2	few	TGTGCCAGCAGCGGGGGGGAGGGGAAAGAGACCCAGTACTTC	CASSGGEGKETQYF
TRBV2	TRBJ2-1	TRBD2	NA	TGTGCCAGCAGTGAGGGGTTAGCGGGACACAATGAGCAGTTCTTC	CASSEGLAGHNEQFF
TRBV5-4	TRBJ2-3	TRBD2	few	TGTGCCAGCAGCCACGGACTAGCGGGAGGAAGGAAAGATACGCAGTATTTT	CASSHGLAGGRKDTQYF
TRBV29-1	TRBJ2-7	NA	few	TGCAGCGTGTCGAGGGGGGGGAGCTCCTACGAGCAGTACTTC	CSVSRGGSSYEQYF
TRBV4-2	TRBJ1-5	TRBD1	NA	TGTGCCAGCAGCCAAGCCGGGACAGGGGTTCAGCCCCAGCATTTT	CASSQAGTGVQPQHF
TRBV5-1	TRBJ2-3	NA	few	TGCGCCAGCACTCTCCCTGAGGTAGCTCCAGATACGCAGTATTTT	CASTLPEVAPDTQYF
TRBV6-5	TRBJ2-1	TRBD2	NA	TGTGCCAGCAGTTACTCGGCGAGCGGGGAATGGTTCTTC	CASSYSASGEWFF
TRBV5-1	TRBJ1-5	TRBD1	NA	TGCGCCAGCAGCCCTGCCGGACAGGGTGATCAGCCCCAGCATTTT	CASSPAGQGDQPQHF
TRBV6-5	TRBJ2-7	NA	NA	TGTGCCAGCAGCTACTCCCTAGGGGGGGAGACCTACGAGCAGTACTTC	CASSYSLGGETYEQYF
TRBV18	TRBJ2-5	NA	NA	TGTGCCAGCTCACCATTACAGGCCGTGGGGGAGACCCAGTACTTC	CASSPLQAVGETQYF
TRBV29-1	TRBJ1-1	NA	NA	TGCAGCGTTGAAGATCGGGGGGAGGAAGCTTTCTTT	CSVEDRGEEAFF
TRBV29-1	TRBJ1-1	NA	NA	TGCAGCGCCTCACGGACACTTAACACTGAAGCTTTCTTT	CSASRTLNTEAFF
TRBV7-2	TRBJ2-7	TRBD2	few	TGTGCCAGCAGCTTAGCCGGGACTAGCGGGGCCTCCTACGAGCAGTACTTC	CASSLAGTSGASYEQYF
TRBV18	TRBJ1-2	NA	NA	TGTGCCAGCTCACTCCACAGGGGCTACACCTTC	CASSLHRGYTF
TRBV11-2	TRBJ2-1	TRBD2	few	TGTGCCAGCATGTCCAAATGGAGGGAGGGCCAAGGGGAGCAGTTCTTC	CASMSKWREGQGEQFF
TRBV6-5	TRBJ1-1	NA	few	TGTGCCAGCAGTTACTCGAGGGACACTGAAGCTTTCTTT	CASSYSRDTEAFF
TRBV12-5	TRBJ1-2	TRBD1	NA	TGTGCTAGTGGTTCGCCGCCGATCGGGGGACAGCGGATCTATGGCTACACCTTC	CASGSPPIGGQRIYGYTF
TRBV5-1	TRBJ2-2	TRBD2	NA	TGCGCCAGCAGCTTGATGCTAGCGGGAGGTCCCGGGGAGCTGTTTTTT	CASSLMLAGGPGELFF
TRBV6-5	TRBJ2-3	NA	NA	TGTGCCAGCAGTAGGAGAGCGGCAGAAACAGATACGCAGTATTTT	CASSRRAAETDTQYF
TRBV7-2	TRBJ2-3	NA	few	TGTGCCAGCAGCAGAGCGGTTACAGATACGCAGTATTTT	CASSRAVTDTQYF
TRBV29-1	TRBJ2-7	NA	NA	TGCAGCGTTGGGGACACCCGAACCTACGAGCAGTACTTC	CSVGDTRTYEQYF
TRBV10-3	TRBJ2-7	NA	few	TGTGCCATCGCTACAGGAGAGGTTAGCTACGAGCAGTACTTC	CAIATGEVSYEQYF
TRBV18	TRBJ2-7	TRBD1	NA	TGTGCCAGCTCACCAAGGACAGGGCCGTCCTACGAGCAGTACTTC	CASSPRTGPSYEQYF
TRBV4-1	TRBJ2-7	NA	few	TGCGCCAGCAGCCAAGACCCCACAGGGAAGGCCTACGAGCAGTACTTC	CASSQDPTGKAYEQYF
TRBV5-1	TRBJ1-2	NA	NA	TGCGCCTCCAGACAGGTACCAGCTAACTATGGCTACACCTTC	CASRQVPANYGYTF
TRBV13	TRBJ1-1	NA	few	TGTGCCAGCAGAGTTCGCAGGCTCATGAACACTGAAGCTTTCTTT	CASRVRRLMNTEAFF
TRBV4-1	TRBJ2-7	NA	few	TGCGCCAGCAGCCAAGACTTAGTCTACGAGCAGTACTTC	CASSQDLVYEQYF
TRBV11-3	TRBJ2-1	NA	few	TGTGCCAGCAGCTCCCTCGGAGCGGGCGCCTACAATGAGCAGTTCTTC	CASSSLGAGAYNEQFF
TRBV15	TRBJ2-7	NA	NA	TGTGCCACCAGCAGAGATAGAGTATACGAGCAGTACTTC	CATSRDRVYEQYF
TRBV29-1	TRBJ2-7	TRBD2	few	TGCAGCGTTGTCGGGTTAGCGGGAAGCTACGAGCAGTACTTC	CSVVGLAGSYEQYF
TRBV2	TRBJ2-7	NA	NA	TGTGCCAGCAGTGCCGGCAGGGGCGGGTACGAGCAGTACTTC	CASSAGRGGYEQYF
TRBV29-1	TRBJ1-1	NA	NA	TGCAGCGTAGTGATCCGGGACACTGAAGCTTTCTTT	CSVVIRDTEAFF
TRBV15	TRBJ2-7	TRBD2	few	TGTGCCACCAGCAGAGATCATGTGACTAGCGGGAGTAGTCCGTACTTC	CATSRDHVTSGSSPYF